This T cell receptor (beta chain) was captured by sequencing in a study of blood T cells in healthy people across ages. General study findings and limits: With age, beta diversity per million T cells declined roughly linearly, significantly by 40. Strong correlation existed between TCR beta diversity and naive T cell percentage.

It was with a sample-barcoded 5' primer and a J-beta primer mix that a second PCR of about 7 to 12 cycles was run. One entry per CDR3 protein, called by TCRdb with MiXCR from the 5' RACE reads. The table shows about 1,800,000 distinct CDR3 sequences, with 28% occurring only once. As concerns this clonotype: The antigen is unknown.

Total RNA, at least 5.5 micrograms per sample, was extracted from PBMCs. Trimming pared 3 bases from V and 8 bases from J, leaving 8 bases between. The CDR3 has 12 residues. The receptor comes from a woman aged 30 to 39 in good health. The chain employs TRBV12-3 or TRBV12-4 and TRBJ1-5, with D hard to call. The sample taken for sequencing was blood. This CDR3 is CASSFRYEPQHF. The CDR3 DNA follows: TGTGCCAGCAGTTTCAGGTATGAGCCCCAGCATTTT.